Presented here are 18 T cell receptor beta chains from one specimen sequenced in a study of blood T cell repertoires in COVID-19. Sequenced by immunoSEQ multiplex PCR; TCRdb stores in-frame clones only, minus some. The top ten clones hold approximately 5.4% of a sample with approximately 150,000 clones, around 84% of them seen once. Sequencing was performed on PBMCs or T cells enriched from blood (not recorded which). These receptors all stem from a middle-aged man who had recovered from COVID-19.

This chain joins TRBV4-1 and TRBJ1-5; D ambiguous. The ends were cut back, 4 bases at V and 0 bases at J, with 7 bases in the middle. In germline, CDR1 is MGHRA, CDR2 YSYEKL. CDR3 size: 14 residues. The CDR3 loop reads CASSLQYSNQPQHF. CDR3 sequence (DNA): TGCGCCAGCAGCCTACAGTATAGCAATCAGCCCCAGCATTTT.

The rearrangement joins TRBV3-1 (or the pseudogene TRBV3-2) to TRBJ1-1; the D is unclear. Deletions cut 3 bases from V and 5 bases from J, with 13 bases between. The CDR3 covers 14 residues. The germline CDR1 and CDR2 sequences are LGHDT and YNNKEL (reference sequence). The CDR3, as DNA: TGTGCCAGCAGCCAGAGGGATTTGCTTACTGAAGCTTTCTTT. This translates into CASSQRDLLTEAFF.

This clone was seen a single time. V and J are TRBV11-3 and TRBJ1-1, with D perhaps matching TRBD1 (5 bases). Between the trimmed V and J ends, which lost 4 bases and 11 bases, there was a span of 14 bases. Germline values: CDR1 SGHNT, CDR2 YENEEA. This CDR3 spans 12 amino acids. The chain's CDR3 is CASSSEEGPAFF. The CDR3 DNA follows: TGTGCCAGCAGCTCAGAGGAGGGGCCGGCTTTCTTT.

This chain joins TRBV6-5 and TRBJ2-3; 8 bases are shared with TRBD2. V lost 6 bases to trimming and J lost 7 bases; unmatched junction nucleotides: 12. CDR1 is MNHEY, CDR2 SVGAGI, per germline. This CDR3 spans 15 amino acids. This CDR3 is CASSTSFGGANTQYF. The CDR3, as DNA: TGTGCCAGCAGCACTAGTTTCGGGGGGGCGAATACGCAGTATTTT.

The sample holds one count of this clone. The V gene is TRBV12-5, the J gene TRBJ2-1; no reliable D call. This CDR3 has 15 amino acids. V lost 1 base and J 8 bases, leaving 15 bases between the germline ends. Germline V gives CDR1 LGHNT, CDR2 FRNRAP. Written as DNA, the CDR3 is TGTGCTAGTGGTTTGGATGTTGGCTCGGCGGATGAGCAGTTCTTC. It translates to CASGLDVGSADEQFF.

The chain joins TRBV9 to TRBJ1-3, with 8 bases identical to TRBD1. CDR1 SGDLS and CDR2 YYNGEE come from the germline V gene. Trimming removed 3 bases from V and 3 bases from J; junction bases left unmatched: 5. The CDR3 consists of 15 residues. This CDR3 reads CASSGTGGGGNTIYF. The CDR3 DNA follows: TGTGCCAGCAGCGGTACAGGGGGAGGTGGAAACACCATATATTTT. Full variable domain (missing parts from reference TRBV9 and TRBJ1-3): DSGVTQTPKHLITATGQRVTLRCSPRSGDLSVYWYQQSLDQGLQFLIQYYNGEERAKGNILERFSAQQFPDLHSELNLSSLELGDSALYFCASSGTGGGGNTIYFGEGSWLTVV.

This clone was detected once. This chain connects TRBV9 to TRBJ2-3; 9 bases line up with TRBD2. V gave up 0 bases and J gave up 1 base; unmatched junction bases: 15. Germline lookup yields CDR1 SGDLS and CDR2 YYNGEE. The length of the CDR3 is 20 residues. CDR3 loop: CASSVGSGGGDSSRTDTQYF. The CDR3 DNA sequence: TGTGCCAGCAGCGTAGGGTCTGGCGGGGGGGACTCCTCTCGCACAGATACGCAGTATTTT.

The rearrangement joins TRBV6-1 to TRBJ1-1, with D uncertain. CDR1 is MNHNS and CDR2 is SASEGT in the germline V gene. The CDR3 runs 14 residues. V was trimmed by 3 bases and J by 3 bases, leaving 11 bases between them. DNA for the CDR3: TGTGCCAGCAGTGACAGCGGCTGGGACACTGAAGCTTTCTTT. It specifies CASSDSGWDTEAFF.

This chain connects TRBV5-6 to TRBJ1-4, with D perhaps TRBD1 (5 bases). The V gene's germline CDR1 is SGHDT and CDR2 YYEEEE. Trimming left V 1 base short and J 4 bases short, with 14 bases between. The CDR3 runs 16 residues. The CDR3 reads CASSLLGGEFNEKLFF. In DNA form, the CDR3 reads TGTGCCAGCAGCTTGCTTGGGGGGGAGTTTAATGAAAAACTGTTTTTT.

The rearrangement joins TRBV24-1 to TRBJ1-2, with D unclear. From germline, CDR1 is KGHDR and CDR2 SFDVKD. The V end lost 4 bases, the J end lost 8 bases, and 16 bases lay between the germline ends. The CDR3 contains 14 residues. CDR3 sequence: CATSDPSDPSGYTF. CDR3 nucleotide sequence: TGTGCCACCAGTGACCCTAGCGACCCGTCGGGCTACACCTTC.

The chain employs TRBV5-1 and TRBJ2-1; the D gene is possibly TRBD2 (6 bases). The V end lost 4 bases, the J end lost 3 bases, and 8 bases lay between the germline ends. This CDR3 region has 13 residues. Per germline, CDR1 SGHRS and CDR2 YFSETQ. CDR3 sequence: CASSGGNYNEQFF. As DNA, the CDR3 is TGCGCCAGCAGCGGCGGGAACTACAATGAGCAGTTCTTC.

This chain connects TRBV7-9 to TRBJ1-1; 8 bases match TRBD1. The CDR3 is 13 amino acids. V was clipped by 4 bases and J by 3 bases; unmatched bases: 1. Germline assignment: CDR1 SEHNR and CDR2 FQNEAQ (reference sequence). CDR3 coding DNA: TGTGCCAGCAGCTCGGACAGGGACACTGAAGCTTTCTTT. This sequence encodes CASSSDRDTEAFF.

Concerning this clone: Other nucleotide sequences from this sample produce the same CDR3. The rearrangement uses TRBV14 and TRBJ2-2; a weak D match, TRBD2 (5 bases). V dropped 2 bases and J dropped 5 bases, with 9 bases sitting between them. The CDR3 totals 14 residues. Germline V gene data show CDR1 as SGHDN and CDR2 as FVKESK. The CDR3 sequence is CASSQTRATGELFF. The DNA of the CDR3 is TGTGCCAGCAGCCAAACTAGGGCGACCGGGGAGCTGTTTTTT. The whole variable domain, remainder taken from reference TRBV14 and TRBJ2-2, is EAGVTQFPSHSVIEKGQTVTLRCDPISGHDNLYWYRRVMGKEIKFLLHFVKESKQDESGMPNNRFLAERTGGTYSTLKVQPAELEDSGVYFCASSQTRATGELFFGEGSRLTVL.

The chain joins TRBV11-3 to TRBJ1-1; the D gene is possibly TRBD1 (5 bases). CDR3 length: 13 residues. Trimming shortened V by 5 bases and J by 1 base, and 8 bases separated the two germline ends. Germline V CDR1 and CDR2: SGHNT, YENEEA. The CDR3 nucleotides read TGTGCCAGCAGCACACAGGAGAACACTGAAGCTTTCTTT. It translates to CASSTQENTEAFF.

Turning to this clone: A junction end diverges from the germline sequence, so it may reflect a read error. The chain carries TRBV7-3 and TRBJ2-2; no reliable D call. This CDR3 has 16 residues. The germline CDR1 and CDR2 sequences are SGHTA and FQGTGA. The CDR3, as DNA: TGTGCCAGCAGCTTGTTCTCCCTCCAGAACGCCGGGGAGCTGTTTTTT. Translated: CASSLFSLQNAGELFF. Filled out from reference TRBV7-3 and TRBJ2-2, the complete variable domain reads GAGVSQTPSNKVTEKGKYVELRCDPISGHTALYWYRQSLGQGPEFLIYFQGTGAADDSGLPNDRFFAVRPEGSVSTLKIQRTERGDSAVYLCASSLFSLQNAGELFFGEGSRLTVL.

This chain links TRBV5-4 with TRBJ2-3, with a weak D call TRBD2 (6 bases). CDR1 and CDR2 from the germline V gene are SGHNT and YYREEE (reference sequence). With 3 bases removed from V and 4 bases from J, the gap between germline ends came to 6 bases. The CDR3 loop spans 12 amino acids. CDR3 in DNA: TGTGCCAGCAGCTGGGGGGCAGATACGCAGTATTTT. It specifies CASSWGADTQYF.

The chain carries TRBV30 and TRBJ2-1; 15 bases are a match to TRBD2. The CDR3 runs 16 residues. Germline trimming cut 4 bases from V and 6 bases from J; bases unmatched to any gene: 7. Germline assignment: CDR1 GTSNPN and CDR2 SVGIG (reference sequence). CDR3 nucleotides: TGTGCCTGGAATGGGGTGGGACTAGCGGGGGGCAATGAGCAGTTCTTC. This gives the protein CAWNGVGLAGGNEQFF.

The chain employs TRBV5-1 and TRBJ2-3; 9 nucleotides align to TRBD2. The CDR3 extends over 16 amino acids. V trimming: 4 bases; J trimming: 3 bases; junction bases outside the gene matches: 9. In germline, CDR1 is SGHRS, CDR2 YFSETQ. The CDR3 DNA reads as TGCGCCAGCAGCACCCGCCCTAGCGGGGCGACAGATACGCAGTATTTT. It is translated as CASSTRPSGATDTQYF.